This TCR beta chain comes out of a study of T cells in Graves' hyperthyroidism and ophthalmopathy. Study-wide background: Peripheral blood was secured at the point of initial diagnosis, before any treatment. Regarding the study as a whole: Most clonotypes that expanded in the thyroid above 0.001 also showed up in blood.

Turning to this clonotype: As yet, its antigen is unknown.

It was RNA transcripts that yielded the amplified TCR beta CDR3 regions. The primer set for the first-round RT-PCR of the TCR CDR3 was HTBI. Each CDR3 protein gets one entry after TCRdb re-called the multiplex PCR reads with MiXCR. The data hold a few hundred thousand distinct CDR3 sequences, with 15% to 20% observed a single time. Per the germline V gene, CDR1 is LNHDA and CDR2 is SQIVND (reference sequence). The CDR3 contains 14 residues. V was pared by 2 bases and J by 8 bases, with 13 bases between. V and J are TRBV19 and TRBJ2-4, with D perhaps TRBD2 (5 bases). This TCR was sampled from a middle-aged woman with Graves' ophthalmopathy. Material: blood. The CDR3, as DNA: TGTGCCAGTAGTATATCCTGGACTGGGGACATTCAGTACTTC. Encoded protein: CASSISWTGDIQYF.